This T cell receptor beta chain was found in a study of blood T cell repertoires in COVID-19. Profiled with immunoSEQ multiplex PCR; TCRdb holds only in-frame clones, not every one. The sample has 60,000 to 80,000 clones; about 89% are singletons. A few counts support this clone. This CDR3 comprises 15 residues. V was trimmed by 2 bases and J by 3 bases, leaving 14 bases between them. CDR1 and CDR2 from the germline V gene are GTSNPN and SVGIG (reference sequence). The genes are TRBV30 and TRBJ1-3; D is uncertain. The sequencing input was peripheral blood. The source is a man in his fifties or sixties with acute or convalescent COVID-19. This CDR3 is CAWSTDGGFGNTIYF. The CDR3 DNA is TGTGCCTGGAGTACGGACGGAGGGTTTGGAAACACCATATATTTT.